The 15 T cell receptor beta chains presented below share a single source sample, sequenced in a study of glioma-infiltrating T cells after dendritic cell vaccination (dated by TCRdb to the mid-2010s). In light of the paper, this sample's time point label describes: after dendritic cell vaccination, including at tumor progression/relapse. The library was produced with the immunoSEQ multiplex PCR assay. What TCRdb holds here is the immuneACCESS table cut down to in-frame rearrangements. Part of the clones is not present; checked against another copy, under half of the missing clones reflect an unresolved V gene, and the others are unexplained. The sample data list approximately 85,000 clones, and about 85% of these were observed just once. 8.5% of the sample goes to the ten largest clones. Material: blood, obtained after dendritic cell vaccination. These receptors all stem from a human donor with glioblastoma.

The gene calls are TRBV6-5 and TRBJ2-7; tentatively, D is TRBD1 (7 bases). The V gene lost 6 bases and the J gene lost 4 bases, with 13 bases spanning the gap. Germline CDR1 MNHEY, CDR2 SVGAGI. The CDR3 has 13 residues. CDR3 coding DNA: TGTGCCAGCAGCTCATCAGGGGGGTACGAGCAGTACTTC. It encodes CASSSSGGYEQYF.

The rearrangement links TRBV5-1 to TRBJ2-1; 12 bases line up with TRBD2. Germline lookup yields CDR1 SGHRS and CDR2 YFSETQ. Trimming at V came to 0 bases and at J to 4 bases, leaving 5 bases not matched to a gene. The length of the CDR3 is 17 residues. The DNA for the CDR3 is TGCGCCAGCAGCTTGGCGACTAGCGGGGGCTCTTACAATGAGCAGTTCTTC. It specifies CASSLATSGGSYNEQFF. Full variable domain (rest looked up from reference TRBV5-1 and TRBJ2-1): KAGVTQTPRYLIKTRGQQVTLSCSPISGHRSVSWYQQTPGQGLQFLFEYFSETQRNKGNFPGRFSGRQFSNSRSEMNVSTLELGDSALYLCASSLATSGGSYNEQFFGPGTRLTVL.

This clone was picked up one time. V usage is TRBV14 and J usage is TRBJ2-1; 7 nucleotides line up with TRBD2. This CDR3 contains 18 residues. Per germline, CDR1 SGHDN and CDR2 FVKESK. V was clipped by 1 base and J by 0 bases; unmatched bases: 9. CDR3 DNA: TGTGCCAGCAGCCAAGTTTTAGGACTAGGTTTCTCCTACAATGAGCAGTTCTTC. Translating gives CASSQVLGLGFSYNEQFF. Drawing the rest from reference TRBV14 and TRBJ2-1, the complete variable domain is EAGVTQFPSHSVIEKGQTVTLRCDPISGHDNLYWYRRVMGKEIKFLLHFVKESKQDESGMPNNRFLAERTGGTYSTLKVQPAELEDSGVYFCASSQVLGLGFSYNEQFFGPGTRLTVL.

The chain uses TRBV29-1 and TRBJ1-1; TRBD1 aligns across 9 bases. J gave up 10 bases and V 3 bases, and 12 bases lay outside the gene matches. This CDR3 has 14 residues. Germline V lookup: CDR1 SQVTM, CDR2 ANQGSEA. The chain's CDR3 is CSVDDRTGVGGAFF. The DNA for the CDR3 is TGCAGCGTTGACGACCGGACAGGGGTAGGAGGAGCTTTCTTT. Based on the CDR3 plus reference TRBV29-1 and TRBJ1-1, the full variable domain is SAVISQKPSRDICQRGTSLTIQCQVDSQVTMMFWYRQQPGQSLTLIATANQGSEATYESGFVIDKFPISRPNLTFSTLTVSNMSPEDSSIYLCSVDDRTGVGGAFFGQGTRLTVV.

This clone was counted between two and nine times. This chain joins TRBV19 and TRBJ2-7, with TRBD1 identical over 9 bases. J gave up 2 bases and V 6 bases, and 5 bases lay outside the gene matches. This CDR3 has 14 residues. Per germline, CDR1 LNHDA and CDR2 SQIVND (reference sequence). The CDR3 DNA reads TGTGCCAGTAGCCCGGGACAGGGACCCTACGAGCAGTACTTC. It codes for CASSPGQGPYEQYF.

This CDR3 reads CASSPSSGQETQYF. The DNA of the CDR3 is TGTGCCAGCAGCCCCTCCTCAGGACAAGAGACCCAGTACTTC. The rearrangement links TRBV7-3 to TRBJ2-5; no firm D call. Germline lookup yields CDR1 SGHTA and CDR2 FQGTGA. With 5 bases removed from V and 2 bases from J, the gap between germline ends came to 12 bases. This CDR3 spans 14 amino acids. The whole variable domain, remainder taken from reference TRBV7-3 and TRBJ2-5, is GAGVSQTPSNKVTEKGKYVELRCDPISGHTALYWYRQSLGQGPEFLIYFQGTGAADDSGLPNDRFFAVRPEGSVSTLKIQRTERGDSAVYLCASSPSSGQETQYFGPGTRLLVL.

CDR3 in DNA: TGTGCCAGCAGTTTGAGGATCTATCAGCCCCAGCATTTT. It specifies CASSLRIYQPQHF. The chain combines TRBV27 with TRBJ1-5, with D unclear. V lost 3 bases, J lost 5 bases, and 8 bases lay in between. From germline, CDR1 is MNHEY and CDR2 SMNVEV (reference sequence). This CDR3 is 13 amino acids long.

The V gene is TRBV7-8, the J gene TRBJ2-3; 10 positions agree with TRBD2. Germline V lookup: CDR1 SGHVS, CDR2 FQNEAQ. The CDR3 runs to 16 residues. The ends lost 3 bases at V and 2 bases at J; junction bases unmatched: 5. CDR3 bases: TGTGCCAGCAGCTTCGTAGCGGGGGGCGTCACAGATACGCAGTATTTT. Translation: CASSFVAGGVTDTQYF.

The chain has TRBV2 and TRBJ2-1, with 8 bases aligning to TRBD2. The junction had 8 bases not matched to a gene; V was cut back by 6 bases and J by 4 bases. The CDR3 extends over 15 amino acids. The germline gives CDR1 SNHLY, CDR2 FYNNEI. For the CDR3, the DNA is TGTGCCAGCAGCCGCTATGGCGGGGGGTACAATGAGCAGTTCTTC. Protein product: CASSRYGGGYNEQFF.

The V call is TRBV2, the J call TRBJ1-5; D gene uncertain. The CDR3 is 15 amino acids. Germline V gene data show CDR1 as SNHLY and CDR2 as FYNNEI. The germline V and J ends were trimmed by 3 bases and 0 bases, with 9 bases remaining between them. DNA for the CDR3: TGTGCCAGCAGTGAGCAGGAAAATAGCAATCAGCCCCAGCATTTT. As protein: CASSEQENSNQPQHF.

This rearrangement joins TRBV11-2 to TRBJ1-1, with 8 nucleotides matching TRBD1. Trimming removed 2 bases from V and 0 bases from J; junction bases left unmatched: 5. CDR3 length equals 16 residues. Germline V CDR1 and CDR2: SGHAT, FQNNGV. The CDR3 sequence: CASSLKPGQVNTEAFF. CDR3 coding DNA: TGTGCCAGCAGCTTAAAGCCGGGACAGGTGAACACTGAAGCTTTCTTT. The full variable domain, with the rest looked up from reference TRBV11-2 and TRBJ1-1, is EAGVAQSPRYKIIEKRQSVAFWCNPISGHATLYWYQQILGQGPKLLIQFQNNGVVDDSQLPKDRFSAERLKGVDSTLKIQPAKLEDSAVYLCASSLKPGQVNTEAFFGQGTRLTVV.

The chain links TRBV6-1 to TRBJ2-3, with 9 bases fitting TRBD2. CDR1 is MNHNS, CDR2 SASEGT, per germline. This CDR3 region has 15 residues. Trimming cost V 4 bases and J 0 bases; bases outside gene matches: 2. DNA of the CDR3: TGTGCCAGCAGTGTCCTAGCGGGGAGCACAGATACGCAGTATTTT. It codes for CASSVLAGSTDTQYF.

This chain uses TRBV7-2 with TRBJ2-5; TRBD1 aligns across 11 bases. Germline trimming cut 2 bases from V and 5 bases from J; bases unmatched to any gene: 7. CDR1 is SGHTA and CDR2 is FQGNSA in the germline V gene. The CDR3 is made up of 16 amino acids. The CDR3 loop reads CASSLFLRDRGETQYF. DNA of the CDR3: TGTGCCAGCAGCTTATTTCTCCGGGACAGGGGGGAGACCCAGTACTTC.

The rearrangement uses TRBV30 and TRBJ2-3, with TRBD2 identical over 7 bases. The CDR3 has 14 residues. CDR1 GTSNPN and CDR2 SVGIG come from the germline V gene (reference sequence). V lost 4 bases and J lost 6; bases outside the gene matches: 10. CDR3 coding DNA: TGTGCCTGGACTAGCGGACCAGAAGGGGATACGCAGTATTTT. Translated: CAWTSGPEGDTQYF.

This clone turned up a few times. This chain links TRBV23-1 with TRBJ2-2, with unresolved D. TRBV23-1 is reported as an ORF; its role is uncertain. The V and J ends lost 4 bases and 0 bases respectively, with 12 bases between them. The CDR3 extends over 16 amino acids. The chain's CDR3 is CASSRRGPSNTGELFF. CDR3 in DNA: TGCGCCAGCAGTCGTCGCGGTCCCTCGAACACCGGGGAGCTGTTTTTT.